This record concerns one T cell receptor beta chain sequence. What it binds is unknown. This entry is derived from a study of post-analysis software for immune sequencing data. In the study overall: Both relapsing-remitting and secondary progressive multiple sclerosis featured among the disease courses, as did progressive-relapsing multiple sclerosis.

The germline CDR1 and CDR2 sequences are SEHNR and FQNEAQ (reference sequence). This CDR3 contains 17 residues. Trimming removed 1 base from V and 2 bases from J; junction bases left unmatched: 3. Libraries were made from TCR beta cDNA, and they carried unique molecular identifiers. A single record per CDR3 protein comes from TCRdb applying MiXCR to the PCR reads. This sample has about 820,000 distinct CDR3 sequences; approximately 57% occur once, and the top ten carry about 4.8%. Findings and caveats of the study: Controls' normalized Chao1 diversity significantly exceeded that of multiple sclerosis patients. Patients had higher frequencies than controls of roughly 5 TRBV segments, including TRBV5-6, TRBV5-1 and TRBV20-1.

The chain carries TRBV7-9 and TRBJ2-5; 14 bases are shared with TRBD2. The TCR comes from a girl under 18 with multiple sclerosis. Specimen: blood. Here the CDR3 reads CASSLGGLAGGQETQYF. The CDR3 nucleotides are TGTGCCAGCAGCTTAGGTGGACTAGCGGGAGGACAAGAGACCCAGTACTTC.